The rows below give T cell receptor beta chains drawn from one sample of a study of low-dose radiotherapy and immunotherapy resistance in tumors. MiXCR, applied by TCRdb to the reads, yields one record per CDR3 protein. The repertoire holds 60,000 or so distinct CDR3 sequences, with approximately 22% as singletons. Sequenced here: PBMCs, sampled after low-dose radiotherapy plus immunotherapy. The receptors come from a male donor with prostate cancer. Each CDR3 is given with its conserved first and last residue. The D gene is left open where the match is weak. Expanded clones get a size class; other rows say once, few or many, or leave the size out.

CASSLGSWLLQETQYF TGTGCCAGCAGCTTAGGGTCGTGGCTTCTACAAGAGACCCAGTACTTC . . TRBJ2-5 TRBV5-6
CASSPTAGEDEQYF TGTGCCAGCTCACCAACGGCAGGAGAGGACGAGCAGTACTTC many . TRBJ2-7 TRBV18
CASSLDTSGTTDTQYF TGTGCCAGCAGCTTAGACACTAGCGGCACCACAGATACGCAGTATTTT many TRBD2 TRBJ2-3 TRBV11-2
CSASIGSLEEGNEQFF TGCAGTGCTAGTATCGGGAGCCTTGAGGAGGGCAATGAGCAGTTCTTC many . TRBJ2-1 TRBV20-1
CASSQNPGLAGVTDTQYF TGTGCCAGCAGCCAAAACCCGGGACTAGCGGGGGTCACAGATACGCAGTATTTT many TRBD2 TRBJ2-3 TRBV4-2
CASSVWTSGIDTQYF TGTGCCAGCAGTGTATGGACTAGCGGGATTGATACGCAGTATTTT many TRBD2 TRBJ2-3 TRBV2
CSALALAGDEQYF TGCAGTGCTCTTGCGCTAGCGGGAGACGAGCAGTACTTC many TRBD2 TRBJ2-7 TRBV20-1
CASSDRDRYEQYF TGTGCCAGCAGTGACCGGGACCGCTACGAGCAGTACTTC . . TRBJ2-7 TRBV6-4
CASRRGTSNEKLFF TGTGCCAGCAGGAGGGGGACGTCTAATGAAAAACTGTTTTTT many . TRBJ1-4 TRBV2
CASRDRAVESPLHF TGTGCCAGCCGGGACAGGGCAGTGGAATCACCCCTCCACTTT . TRBD1 TRBJ1-6 TRBV28
CASSLVAGVTDTQYF TGTGCCAGCAGCTTGGTGGCGGGAGTTACAGATACGCAGTATTTT many TRBD2 TRBJ2-3 TRBV5-1
CASSLSGRRTYEQYF TGTGCCAGCAGTTTATCAGGGCGTCGAACCTACGAGCAGTACTTC few . TRBJ2-7 TRBV27
CASSLAQQSYQETQYF TGCGCCAGCAGCTTGGCACAACAATCGTACCAAGAGACCCAGTACTTC few . TRBJ2-5 TRBV5-1
CAWSAGTGESEQYF TGTGCCTGGAGTGCCGGGACAGGGGAGAGCGAGCAGTACTTC many TRBD1 TRBJ2-7 TRBV30
CASSLDPGGSPRGYTF TGCGCCAGCAGCTTGGACCCGGGGGGGAGTCCGCGAGGCTACACCTTC many . TRBJ1-2 TRBV5-1
CASSLAGRDGYTF TGTGCCAGCAGCTTGGCGGGGAGGGATGGCTACACCTTC many . TRBJ1-2 TRBV5-4
CASSLAMGPYEQYF TGTGCCAGCAGCTTGGCCATGGGACCCTACGAGCAGTACTTC . . TRBJ2-7 TRBV5-3
CATSPRWDNYGYTF TGTGCCACCAGCCCCAGGTGGGATAACTATGGCTACACCTTC . . TRBJ1-2 TRBV15
CASSHPGLDINEQFF TGCGCCAGCAGCCACCCGGGACTAGACATTAATGAGCAGTTCTTC many TRBD2 TRBJ2-1 TRBV4-1
CASSSNRGGETQYF TGCGCCAGCAGCTCAAACAGGGGCGGAGAGACCCAGTACTTC many TRBD1 TRBJ2-5 TRBV5-1
CSARGVGGPAYEQYF TGCAGTGCTAGAGGGGTAGGGGGCCCGGCCTACGAGCAGTACTTC . TRBD1 TRBJ2-7 TRBV20-1
CATSRPTGRANEQFF TGTGCCACCAGCAGACCAACTGGACGAGCCAATGAGCAGTTCTTC many . TRBJ2-1 TRBV15
CASSLGGQGDEQFF TGTGCCAGCAGCTTGGGTGGCCAGGGGGATGAGCAGTTCTTC few TRBD1 TRBJ2-1 TRBV5-6
CAWTGGPGNTIYF TGTGCCTGGACCGGAGGGCCTGGAAACACCATATATTTT many . TRBJ1-3 TRBV30
CASSQLAEAKNIQYF TGTGCCAGCAGCCAATTGGCGGAAGCCAAAAACATTCAGTACTTC many . TRBJ2-4 TRBV3-1
CASSLDRTGWQTQYF TGTGCCAGCAGCTTAGACCGGACAGGGTGGCAGACCCAGTACTTC many TRBD1 TRBJ2-5 TRBV7-2
CASSPRGAGASQETQYF TGTGCCAGCAGTCCCCGGGGAGCGGGAGCGTCCCAAGAGACCCAGTACTTC medium-sized TRBD2 TRBJ2-5 TRBV28
CASSRYRGGIVTEAFF TGTGCCAGCAGCAGATACAGGGGAGGAATAGTCACTGAAGCTTTCTTT many TRBD1 TRBJ1-1 TRBV5-6
CASTPDRVAGELFFF . . . TRBJ2-2 TRBV19
CASHSGGTYNSPLHF TGTGCCAGCCACTCTGGGGGCACCTATAATTCACCCCTCCACTTT many . TRBJ1-6 TRBV2
CAISGAPNQPQHF TGTGCCATCAGTGGGGCCCCAAATCAGCCCCAGCATTTT many . TRBJ1-5 TRBV10-3
CASSYGLVGTDTQYF TGTGCCAGCAGTTACGGGCTAGTTGGCACAGATACGCAGTATTTT . . TRBJ2-3 TRBV6-2/TRBV6-3
CASSAGTGGPQPQHF TGTGCCAGCAGTGCCGGGACAGGGGGACCTCAGCCCCAGCATTTT many TRBD1 TRBJ1-5 TRBV27
CASRTTNLYGYTF TGTGCCAGCAGGACGACAAACCTCTATGGCTACACCTTC many . TRBJ1-2 TRBV6-2/TRBV6-3
CASSLGRDSHEAFF TGTGCCAGCAGCTTAGGCCGGGACAGCCATGAAGCTTTCTTT many TRBD1 TRBJ1-1 TRBV7-9
CAISEISDQAKNIQYF TGTGCCATCAGTGAGATTTCGGACCAAGCCAAAAACATTCAGTACTTC many . TRBJ2-4 TRBV10-3
CSARGSGFFTTNEKLFF TGCAGTGCTAGGGGTTCGGGGTTCTTTACAACTAATGAAAAACTGTTTTTT many . TRBJ1-4 TRBV20-1
CASSITGGGPAYF TGTGCCAGTAGTATCACCGGCGGCGGGCCCGCGTACTTC many . TRBJ2-7 TRBV19
CASSLTIDRGRNYGYTF TGTGCCAGCTCCCTCACGATCGACAGGGGGCGAAACTATGGCTACACCTTC many TRBD1 TRBJ1-2 TRBV18
CASSMGLAPYEQYF TGTGCCAGCAGCATGGGACTAGCCCCCTACGAGCAGTACTTC many TRBD2 TRBJ2-7 TRBV7-2